This is a list of T cell receptor beta chains from one sample in a study of T cells in Graves' hyperthyroidism and ophthalmopathy. TCRdb called the multiplex PCR reads again in MiXCR, with one record for every CDR3 protein. The sample lists 560,000 or so distinct CDR3 sequences, 20% occurring once. Sequencing was carried out using blood. These receptor sequences come from a man aged 40-50 years with Graves' ophthalmopathy. Each CDR3 is given with its conserved first and last residue. The D gene is left open where the match is weak. The size entry is marked missing in some rows and otherwise reads once, few, many or a size class.

abundance: -
v_gene: TRBV4-3
j_gene: TRBJ2-5
d_gene: TRBD1
CDR3aa: CASSERGRETQYF
CDR3nt: TGCGCCAGCAGCGAGAGGGGGCGGGAGACCCAGTACTTC

abundance: few
v_gene: TRBV6-1
j_gene: TRBJ1-6
d_gene: -
CDR3aa: CASRGLRSPLHF
CDR3nt: TGTGCCAGCAGGGGGCTGAGGTCACCCCTCCACTTT

abundance: few
v_gene: TRBV7-9
j_gene: TRBJ2-3
d_gene: TRBD2
CDR3aa: CASSFGTGGPEDTQYF
CDR3nt: TGTGCCAGCAGCTTCGGGACGGGGGGGCCCGAAGATACGCAGTATTTT

abundance: many
v_gene: TRBV30
j_gene: TRBJ1-5
d_gene: -
CDR3aa: CAWSVTGRRGNQPQHF
CDR3nt: TGTGCCTGGAGTGTAACAGGGAGAAGGGGGAATCAGCCCCAGCATTTT

abundance: once
v_gene: TRBV6-2/TRBV6-3
j_gene: TRBJ2-4
d_gene: -
CDR3aa: CASSYSGQEADIQYF
CDR3nt: TGTGCCAGCAGTTACTCGGGGCAGGAGGCGGACATTCAGTACTTC

abundance: -
v_gene: TRBV4-3
j_gene: TRBJ2-3
d_gene: TRBD2
CDR3aa: CASSQTSGSADTQYF
CDR3nt: TGCGCCAGCAGCCAAACTAGCGGTAGCGCAGATACGCAGTATTTT

abundance: few
v_gene: TRBV7-9
j_gene: TRBJ2-2
d_gene: -
CDR3aa: CASSGLPGTGELFF
CDR3nt: TGTGCCAGCAGCGGACTCCCGGGAACCGGGGAGCTGTTTTTT

abundance: -
v_gene: TRBV20-1
j_gene: TRBJ1-1
d_gene: TRBD1
CDR3aa: CSAVRGQGPNTEAFF
CDR3nt: TGCAGTGCGGTCCGGGGACAGGGCCCAAACACTGAAGCTTTCTTT

abundance: few
v_gene: TRBV6-2/TRBV6-3
j_gene: TRBJ2-7
d_gene: -
CDR3aa: CASSPGHFYEQYF
CDR3nt: TGTGCCAGCAGCCCCGGACATTTCTACGAGCAGTACTTC

abundance: many
v_gene: TRBV7-9
j_gene: TRBJ2-7
d_gene: TRBD2
CDR3aa: CASSSPIAGATYEQYF
CDR3nt: TGTGCCAGCAGCTCGCCTATAGCGGGAGCAACGTACGAGCAGTACTTC

abundance: few
v_gene: TRBV10-3
j_gene: TRBJ1-2
d_gene: -
CDR3aa: CAISDQSTSAAGYTF
CDR3nt: TGTGCCATCAGTGATCAGTCAACCTCAGCGGCTGGCTACACCTTC

abundance: -
v_gene: TRBV20-1
j_gene: TRBJ2-3
d_gene: TRBD1
CDR3aa: CSARNPGTGGTDTQYF
CDR3nt: TGCAGTGCTAGAAACCCTGGGACAGGGGGCACAGATACGCAGTATTTT

abundance: -
v_gene: TRBV7-2
j_gene: TRBJ2-1
d_gene: TRBD2
CDR3aa: CASSSASRLAGGTNEQFF
CDR3nt: TGTGCCAGCAGCTCCGCGAGTCGACTAGCGGGGGGAACAAATGAGCAGTTCTTC

abundance: many
v_gene: TRBV11-1
j_gene: TRBJ2-5
d_gene: -
CDR3aa: CASSPTVYQETQYF
CDR3nt: TGTGCCAGCAGCCCGACAGTGTACCAAGAGACCCAGTACTTC

abundance: -
v_gene: TRBV2
j_gene: TRBJ2-5
d_gene: TRBD2
CDR3aa: CASSETSFVETQYF
CDR3nt: TGTGCCAGCAGTGAGACTAGCTTCGTGGAGACCCAGTACTTC

abundance: few
v_gene: TRBV11-2
j_gene: TRBJ1-2
d_gene: -
CDR3aa: CASSLPRSGRGPNYGYTF
CDR3nt: TGTGCCAGCAGCTTACCCCGTTCGGGTCGGGGTCCTAACTATGGCTACACCTTC

abundance: -
v_gene: TRBV29-1
j_gene: TRBJ1-2
d_gene: TRBD1
CDR3aa: CSVGGTGLRGYTF
CDR3nt: TGCAGCGTTGGGGGGACAGGTTTACGTGGCTACACCTTC

abundance: -
v_gene: TRBV5-4
j_gene: TRBJ2-6
d_gene: -
CDR3aa: CASSLFGANVLTF
CDR3nt: TGTGCCAGCAGCTTGTTCGGGGCCAACGTCCTGACTTTC

abundance: few
v_gene: TRBV30
j_gene: TRBJ2-3
d_gene: TRBD1
CDR3aa: CAWKGRGLYTQYF
CDR3nt: TGTGCCTGGAAAGGCAGGGGGCTCTATACGCAGTATTTT

abundance: many
v_gene: TRBV12-3/TRBV12-4
j_gene: TRBJ2-3
d_gene: -
CDR3aa: CASSLSGGLDTQYF
CDR3nt: TGTGCCAGCAGTTTAAGTGGGGGGCTGGATACGCAGTATTTT